What follows are 32 T cell receptor beta chains derived from one specimen sequenced in a study of cytotoxic CD8 clonotypes in ibrutinib-treated CLL (dated by TCRdb to about 2021). Library preparation was by the immunoSEQ multiplex PCR assay. The clones in this table, taken by TCRdb from immuneACCESS, are in-frame only. Not every clone is retained; where verified, under half of the shortfall comes from an unresolved V gene, and the cause of the rest is unknown. Here the sample has about 140,000 clones; around 82% occur a single time. The ten largest clones take up 6.5% to 8% of the sample. The material sequenced was PBMCs, taken after 36 months of ibrutinib treatment. The receptors here all came from a human donor with chronic lymphocytic leukemia.

The chain carries TRBV19 and TRBJ1-1; the match to TRBD1 covers 11 bases. The CDR3 sequence is 15 residues long. Germline V CDR1 and CDR2: LNHDA, SQIVND (reference sequence). V lost 8 bases and J lost 0; bases outside the gene matches: 5. The CDR3 nucleotides are TGTGCCAGTTGGAGGACAGGGGGCTTGAACACTGAAGCTTTCTTT. Its protein is CASWRTGGLNTEAFF.

The chain carries TRBV2 and TRBJ1-3, with D unresolved. Germline V gives CDR1 SNHLY, CDR2 FYNNEI. V shed 3 bases and J shed 1 base, with 7 bases lying between them. CDR3 length: 14 amino acids. CDR3 bases: TGTGCCAGCAGTGACCATTTTTCTGGAAACACCATATATTTT. Translated: CASSDHFSGNTIYF.

The chain combines TRBV9 with TRBJ1-6; the D gene is possibly TRBD1 (6 bases). With 4 bases removed from V and 11 bases from J, the gap between germline ends came to 22 bases. Germline CDR1 and CDR2: SGDLS and YYNGEE. This CDR3 spans 16 amino acids. In nucleotides, the CDR3 is TGTGCCAGCAGCCCAGGTGTGGGGGCCTTGGCGGCACCCCTCCACTTT. This gives the protein CASSPGVGALAAPLHF.

As DNA, the CDR3 is TGCGCCAGCAGCCACCTTAACCTCGGTGAGCAGTTCTTC. Amino acid sequence: CASSHLNLGEQFF. The gene calls are TRBV4-1 and TRBJ2-1; the D is unclear. This CDR3 contains 13 residues. Per germline, CDR1 MGHRA and CDR2 YSYEKL. The V gene lost 3 bases and the J gene lost 9 bases, with 12 bases spanning the gap.

The chain links TRBV5-1 to TRBJ2-2; 7 bases align to TRBD1. V was pared by 0 bases and J by 5 bases, with 7 bases of the junction left unmatched. The CDR3 extends over 16 amino acids. Germline V lookup: CDR1 SGHRS, CDR2 YFSETQ. The CDR3 region has the DNA TGCGCCAGCAGCTTGGTGACAGGGTTCCCAACCGGGGAGCTGTTTTTT. Encoded protein: CASSLVTGFPTGELFF.

The V gene is TRBV6-1, the J gene TRBJ1-2, with D possibly TRBD1 on 6 matching bases. The CDR3 covers 13 residues. Per the germline V gene, CDR1 is MNHNS and CDR2 is SASEGT. V gave up 2 bases and J gave up 8 bases, with 12 bases separating them. As DNA, the CDR3 is TGTGCCAGCAGTGAAACACAGGGTCGGGGCTACACCTTC. The encoded protein is CASSETQGRGYTF.

The V gene is TRBV14, the J gene TRBJ1-2, with no clear D. From germline, CDR1 is SGHDN and CDR2 FVKESK. The length of the CDR3 is 14 residues. Trimming removed 3 bases at V and 0 bases at J, with 8 bases between. The CDR3 DNA is TGTGCCAGCAGCCATCGTCTTGCTAACTATGGCTACACCTTC. Protein: CASSHRLANYGYTF. Looking up the rest from reference TRBV14 and TRBJ1-2 gives the full variable domain: EAGVTQFPSHSVIEKGQTVTLRCDPISGHDNLYWYRRVMGKEIKFLLHFVKESKQDESGMPNNRFLAERTGGTYSTLKVQPAELEDSGVYFCASSHRLANYGYTFGSGTRLTVV.

This clone was counted only a few times. The rearrangement uses TRBV4-1 and TRBJ1-5; D ambiguous. Trimming left V 1 base short and J 6 bases short, with 4 bases between. This CDR3 spans 12 amino acids. Germline V lookup: CDR1 MGHRA, CDR2 YSYEKL. The CDR3 DNA reads as TGCGCCAGCAGCCAAGTAGGTCAGCCCCAGCATTTT. Translation gives CASSQVGQPQHF.

The chain uses TRBV28 and TRBJ1-1, with D possibly TRBD1 on 6 matching bases. CDR1 and CDR2 from the germline V gene are MDHEN and SYDVKM. CDR3 size: 12 residues. V lost 7 bases and J 6 bases, leaving 12 bases between the germline ends. The CDR3 reads CASTGGGSEAFF. CDR3 bases: TGTGCCAGCACTGGGGGCGGGTCTGAAGCTTTCTTT.

This sequence joins TRBV14 and TRBJ1-2; D ambiguous. The V end was cut by 0 bases, the J end by 5 bases, with 7 bases between. This CDR3 region has 13 residues. Germline CDR1 SGHDN, CDR2 FVKESK. DNA for the CDR3: TGTGCCAGCAGCCAAGAACTGGGGTATGGCTACACCTTC. Amino acid sequence: CASSQELGYGYTF.

The V gene is TRBV6-5, the J gene TRBJ1-1; no clear D gene. The CDR3 extends over 14 amino acids. The germline V gene has CDR1 MNHEY and CDR2 SVGAGI. Trimming stripped 0 bases from V and 2 bases from J, with 7 bases between. CDR3 bases: TGTGCCAGCAGTTACTCGAATCTTAACACTGAAGCTTTCTTT. It yields the protein CASSYSNLNTEAFF.

The rearrangement uses TRBV4-2 and TRBJ2-5; D is perhaps TRBD2 (7 bases). The CDR3 spans 17 residues. Germline V lookup: CDR1 LGHNA, CDR2 YNFKEQ. The V end lost 1 base, the J end lost 2 bases, and 17 bases lay between the germline ends. The CDR3 coding sequence is TGTGCCAGCAGCCAAGGGGGGGGGCAGATAGCTCAAGAGACCCAGTACTTC. Its protein is CASSQGGGQIAQETQYF.

This clone was seen once. The V gene is TRBV29-1, the J gene TRBJ1-4; tentatively, D is TRBD1 (5 bases). The CDR3 is 11 amino acids. V was pared by 7 bases and J by 8 bases, with 11 bases between. CDR1 SQVTM and CDR2 ANQGSEA come from the germline V gene. This CDR3 reads CSARGGEKLFF. As DNA, the CDR3 is TGCAGCGCCCGGGGGGGGGAAAAACTGTTTTTT.

The chain combines TRBV5-4 with TRBJ2-5; possibly TRBD1 for D (6 bases). The CDR3 runs 14 residues. Germline V gene data show CDR1 as SGHNT and CDR2 as YYREEE (reference sequence). Between the trimmed V and J ends, which lost 3 bases and 2 bases, there was a span of 11 bases. CDR3 sequence: CASSSQGSQETQYF. The CDR3 nucleotides read TGTGCCAGCAGCTCACAGGGCTCACAAGAGACCCAGTACTTC.

The chain has TRBV5-4 and TRBJ1-6; unclear D gene. Trimming removed 3 bases at V and 6 bases at J, with 10 bases between. This CDR3 is built from 14 residues. CDR1 SGHNT and CDR2 YYREEE come from the germline V gene (reference sequence). The CDR3 bases are TGTGCCAGCAGCTCGCAGCCGGCTAATTCACCCCTCCACTTT. Its protein product is CASSSQPANSPLHF.

This chain connects TRBV28 to TRBJ2-3; 12 positions agree with TRBD2. V lost 10 bases, J lost 6 bases, and 20 bases stayed unmatched. CDR1 MDHEN and CDR2 SYDVKM come from the germline V gene. This CDR3 is built from 18 residues. The CDR3 sequence: CAIQPSGRAGGGSDTQYF. The CDR3, as DNA: TGTGCCATCCAACCTAGCGGGAGGGCCGGAGGTGGTTCCGATACGCAGTATTTT.

The rearrangement joins TRBV27 to TRBJ1-5; TRBD1 matches at 7 bases. The CDR3 covers 16 residues. Looked up from germline, CDR1 is MNHEY and CDR2 is SMNVEV (reference sequence). Unmatched junction bases numbered 17, after V lost 6 bases and J lost 9 bases. The CDR3 DNA reads TGTGCCAGCAGGAAAAACCGGGACAGTAACATGGGGCCCCAGCATTTT. It specifies CASRKNRDSNMGPQHF.

This clone was counted between two and nine times. This chain uses TRBV27 with TRBJ1-5; D is uncertain. This CDR3 has 13 amino acids. Germline V gene data show CDR1 as MNHEY and CDR2 as SMNVEV (reference sequence). V shed 10 bases and J shed 7 bases, with 17 bases lying between them. The CDR3 reads CATRYRIGQPQHF. The CDR3 bases are TGTGCCACCCGGTACCGTATCGGGCAGCCCCAGCATTTT.

This chain joins TRBV27 and TRBJ2-7; 7 bases fit TRBD1. The CDR3 extends over 17 amino acids. CDR1 and CDR2 from the germline V gene are MNHEY and SMNVEV (reference sequence). V shed 5 bases and J 6 bases; nucleotides not matched to a gene: 19. The CDR3 loop reads CASSHISLSTGEAEQYF. DNA of the CDR3: TGTGCCAGCAGTCATATCTCGTTGTCTACAGGGGAAGCCGAGCAGTACTTC.

The rearrangement links TRBV4-2 to TRBJ1-2, with 7 bases aligning to TRBD1. Germline values: CDR1 LGHNA, CDR2 YNFKEQ. The CDR3 spans 14 residues. V trimming: 4 bases; J trimming: 2 bases; junction bases outside the gene matches: 4. The CDR3 spells CASSPGTENYGYTF. CDR3 nucleotides: TGTGCCAGCAGCCCGGGGACAGAGAACTATGGCTACACCTTC.

The table lists this clone with a count of one. V and J are TRBV28 and TRBJ1-1, with D possibly TRBD1 on 6 matching bases. V lost 5 bases, J lost 11 bases, and 15 bases lay in between. The CDR3 spans 12 residues. CDR1 MDHEN and CDR2 SYDVKM come from the germline V gene. The CDR3 spells CASSLNRVRAFF. CDR3 sequence (DNA): TGTGCCAGCAGTCTGAACAGGGTAAGGGCTTTCTTT.

V and J are TRBV9 and TRBJ1-2; maybe TRBD1 (6 bases). Germline lookup yields CDR1 SGDLS and CDR2 YYNGEE. V was clipped by 3 bases and J by 4 bases, with 19 bases between them. This CDR3 has 16 residues. Written as DNA, the CDR3 is TGTGCCAGCAGCGCAAACCTACGGGGGGCGGGCTATGGCTACACCTTC. It specifies CASSANLRGAGYGYTF.

The chain couples TRBV6-5 to TRBJ2-2; perhaps TRBD1 as D (7 bases). Trimming removed 6 bases at V and 5 bases at J, with 13 bases between. Germline assignment: CDR1 MNHEY and CDR2 SVGAGI. The CDR3 sequence is 14 residues long. CDR3 in amino acids: CASRRQGGTGELFF. The DNA of the CDR3 is TGTGCCAGCAGACGACAGGGAGGTACCGGGGAGCTGTTTTTT.

The chain combines TRBV13 with TRBJ1-3; D perhaps matches TRBD1 (5 bases). CDR1 and CDR2 from the germline V gene are PRHDT and FYEKMQ (reference sequence). The germline V and J ends were trimmed by 4 bases and 2 bases, with 9 bases remaining between them. The CDR3 runs to 14 residues. The CDR3 is CASSSQGAGNTIYF. Here the CDR3 DNA reads TGTGCCAGCAGCTCGCAGGGAGCTGGAAACACCATATATTTT. The full variable domain, in which reference TRBV13 and TRBJ1-3 provide the parts outside the CDR3, is AAGVIQSPRHLIKEKRETATLKCYPIPRHDTVYWYQQGPGQDPQFLISFYEKMQSDKGSIPDRFSAQQFSDYHSELNMSSLELGDSALYFCASSSQGAGNTIYFGEGSWLTVV.

The V call is TRBV14, the J call TRBJ2-7; TRBD1 matches 7 bases. With 5 bases clipped from V and 1 base from J, the junction kept 5 bases outside the gene matches. The CDR3 length is 14 residues. Germline CDR1 SGHDN, CDR2 FVKESK. CDR3 bases: TGTGCCAGCAGCACCGGACAGGTATCCTACGAGCAGTACTTC. Amino acids: CASSTGQVSYEQYF.

This chain links TRBV15 with TRBJ2-7; unclear D gene. V lost 0 bases and J lost 4, with 7 bases in between. CDR1 LNHNV and CDR2 YYDKDF come from the germline V gene (reference sequence). CDR3 length: 13 residues. Here the CDR3 DNA reads TGTGCCACCAGCAGAGATCCCCGATACGAGCAGTACTTC. Translating it yields CATSRDPRYEQYF.

V is TRBV11-2 and J is TRBJ2-2, with a tentative D call TRBD1 (6 bases). Germline V gives CDR1 SGHAT, CDR2 FQNNGV. The V gene lost 4 bases and the J gene lost 6 bases, with 12 bases spanning the gap. The CDR3 covers 14 residues. Here the CDR3 reads CASSSGASSGELFF. As DNA, the CDR3 is TGTGCCAGCAGCTCAGGGGCCTCTTCCGGGGAGCTGTTTTTT.

This sequence joins TRBV7-8 and TRBJ1-1; weak D call: TRBD1 (6 bases). The CDR3 totals 16 residues. Germline V gene sequence: CDR1 SGHVS, CDR2 FQNEAQ. V shed 1 base and J shed 3 bases, with 15 bases lying between them. The CDR3 spells CASSLGPSGADTEAFF. CDR3 coding DNA: TGTGCCAGCAGCTTAGGCCCATCGGGGGCGGACACTGAAGCTTTCTTT. Looking up the rest from reference TRBV7-8 and TRBJ1-1 gives the full variable domain: GAGVSQSPRYKVAKRGQDVALRCDPISGHVSLFWYQQALGQGPEFLTYFQNEAQLDKSGLPSDRFFAERPEGSVSTLKIQRTQQEDSAVYLCASSLGPSGADTEAFFGQGTRLTVV.

The CDR3 is CASSEPGQGGAGELFF. The CDR3 DNA reads as TGCGCCAGCAGTGAGCCGGGACAGGGTGGCGCCGGGGAGCTGTTTTTT. The chain recombines TRBV10-1 with TRBJ2-2; 9 positions agree with TRBD1. Germline V CDR1 and CDR2: WNHNN, SYGVQD (reference sequence). The CDR3 has 16 residues. V trimming: 2 bases; J trimming: 6 bases; junction bases outside the gene matches: 7.

The rearrangement links TRBV27 to TRBJ1-6, with TRBD1 as a possible D gene (5 bases). The V end lost 4 bases, the J end lost 4 bases, and 8 bases lay between the germline ends. CDR3 length: 14 amino acids. Germline CDR1 MNHEY, CDR2 SMNVEV (reference sequence). CDR3 sequence reads: CASSSGTYNSPLHF. The CDR3 region has the DNA TGTGCCAGCAGTTCTGGGACTTATAATTCACCCCTCCACTTT.

The CDR3 spells CSATSLPLQYF. CDR3 nucleotide sequence: TGCAGTGCTACTTCGCTCCCCTTGCAGTATTTT. The chain carries TRBV20-1 and TRBJ2-3; no definite D call. CDR1 is DFQATT, CDR2 SNEGSKA, per germline (reference sequence). The CDR3 covers 11 residues. V was shortened by 4 bases and J by 11 bases, with 13 bases between the two germline ends.

V gene TRBV27 combines with J gene TRBJ2-2; 7 positions match TRBD1. The CDR3 consists of 15 residues. Germline V gene lookup returns CDR1 MNHEY and CDR2 SMNVEV (reference sequence). With V trimmed by 5 bases and J by 8 bases, 11 bases remained unmatched. This CDR3 reads CASSPLLQGFGELFF. In DNA, the CDR3 is TGTGCCAGCAGTCCTCTACTACAGGGGTTTGGGGAGCTGTTTTTT.